Below, 20 T cell receptor beta chains from the same sample are listed, as sequenced in a study of PD-L1 blockade in urothelial cancer. Sample time point: pretreatment peripheral blood. The method was immunoSEQ multiplex PCR; TCRdb's version includes in-frame clones alone and lacks a portion of them. The sample holds roughly 77,000 clones, roughly 89% seen once. The sample consisted of PBMCs, taken around atezolizumab (anti-PD-L1) treatment. These receptors came from a woman in her seventies with urothelial cancer.

The CDR3 DNA follows: TGCGCCAGCAGCTTACGACAGGGGGCAGCGTGGAATGAGCAGTTCTTC. Protein product: CASSLRQGAAWNEQFF. The chain has TRBV5-1 and TRBJ2-1; 10 positions agree with TRBD1. This CDR3 has 16 residues. The V segment lost 2 bases and the J segment 7 bases; nucleotides outside the gene matches: 9. Germline V lookup: CDR1 SGHRS, CDR2 YFSETQ.

This clone showed up many times. V gene TRBV7-2 combines with J gene TRBJ1-4, with 8 bases fitting TRBD1. Germline values: CDR1 SGHTA, CDR2 FQGNSA. The CDR3 runs 14 residues. V shed 5 bases, J shed 7 bases, and the junction held 6 bases outside the gene matches. CDR3 DNA: TGTGCCAGCAGCCCGGACAGGGCGGGTGAAAAACTGTTTTTT. The encoded protein is CASSPDRAGEKLFF.

CDR3 in DNA: TGTGCCAGCAGCCCAGGGACAGGCCCGCACGACACAGATACGCAGTATTTT. Translation: CASSPGTGPHDTDTQYF. The V call is TRBV11-3, the J call TRBJ2-3; TRBD1 agrees at 8 bases. This CDR3 comprises 17 residues. J lost 2 bases, V lost 5 bases, and 12 bases had no gene match. CDR1 and CDR2 (germline): SGHNT, YENEEA.

The chain joins TRBV9 to TRBJ1-3; D is perhaps TRBD1 (6 bases). The CDR3 has 15 amino acids. The V end lost 0 bases, the J end lost 8 bases, and 15 bases lay between the germline ends. Germline V gives CDR1 SGDLS, CDR2 YYNGEE. Here the CDR3 DNA reads TGTGCCAGCAGCGTAGTTCCGGACAGAGGGGACACCATATATTTT. It specifies CASSVVPDRGDTIYF.

The CDR3 bases are TGTGCCAGCAGCCCGGGACAGAGGGAGACCCAGTACTTC. Protein: CASSPGQRETQYF. The rearrangement uses TRBV5-4 and TRBJ2-5; the match to TRBD1 covers 7 bases. Trimming took 4 bases from V and 5 from J; bases not matched to a gene: 5. Germline V gives CDR1 SGHNT, CDR2 YYREEE (reference sequence). The CDR3 has 13 amino acids.

The chain is built from TRBV18 and TRBJ2-7; 9 bases match TRBD2. The length of the CDR3 is 15 residues. V lost 8 bases to trimming and J lost 2 bases; unmatched junction nucleotides: 10. Germline V lookup: CDR1 KGHSH, CDR2 LQKENI. The CDR3 loop is CASRQSSGAAYEQYF. DNA of the CDR3: TGTGCCAGCCGCCAATCTAGCGGGGCCGCCTACGAGCAGTACTTC.

This chain joins TRBV6-1 and TRBJ2-7, with TRBD1 identical over 8 bases. This CDR3 has 15 amino acids. CDR1 and CDR2 from the germline V gene are MNHNS and SASEGT. The V segment lost 4 bases and the J segment 3 bases; nucleotides outside the gene matches: 8. This CDR3 reads CASSVLPGGSYEQYF. CDR3 bases: TGTGCCAGCAGTGTACTCCCAGGGGGCAGCTACGAGCAGTACTTC.

The chain joins TRBV29-1 to TRBJ2-7; 8 bases line up with TRBD1. The V and J ends lost 6 bases and 6 bases, in that order; junction bases with no gene match: 13. Looked up from germline, CDR1 is SQVTM and CDR2 is ANQGSEA. The CDR3 is made up of 14 amino acids. The CDR3 loop reads CSVTGGPIRSEQYF. CDR3 bases: TGCAGCGTAACAGGGGGTCCGATCAGGAGCGAGCAGTACTTC.

This chain joins TRBV6-5 and TRBJ1-5; D not certain. This CDR3 comprises 13 residues. CDR1 is MNHEY, CDR2 SVGAGI, per germline. Trimming took 0 bases from V and 5 from J, leaving 5 bases between them. The CDR3 sequence: CASSYSEYQPQHF. The CDR3 DNA follows: TGTGCCAGCAGTTACTCGGAGTATCAGCCCCAGCATTTT.

The rearrangement uses TRBV27 and TRBJ2-7; maybe TRBD2 (6 bases). Trimming stripped 4 bases from V and 3 bases from J, with 16 bases between. The germline gives CDR1 MNHEY, CDR2 SMNVEV (reference sequence). The length of the CDR3 is 15 residues. The CDR3 DNA follows: TGTGCCAGCAGTTACGGGGGAGGACCTATCTACGAGCAGTACTTC. Residues: CASSYGGGPIYEQYF.

This clone was recorded many times. The rearrangement links TRBV7-2 to TRBJ2-2, with a possible D match to TRBD1 (5 bases). The CDR3 spans 14 residues. The V and J ends lost 2 bases and 7 bases respectively, with 11 bases between them. The germline CDR1 and CDR2 sequences are SGHTA and FQGNSA. CDR3 residues: CASSLNRGGGELFF. The CDR3 bases are TGTGCCAGCAGCTTAAATAGGGGCGGCGGGGAGCTGTTTTTT.

This chain uses TRBV5-6 with TRBJ1-5; the D is unclear. The CDR3 is made up of 14 amino acids. CDR1 and CDR2 (germline): SGHDT, YYEEEE. Trimming took off 0 bases at V and 6 bases at J, with 10 bases between the two ends. CDR3 nucleotides: TGTGCCAGCAGCTTGGGCAGGTATGCTCAGCCCCAGCATTTT. Amino acid sequence: CASSLGRYAQPQHF.

The rearrangement joins TRBV4-2 to TRBJ2-1, with 10 bases lining up with TRBD2. The germline V gene has CDR1 LGHNA and CDR2 YNFKEQ. With 2 bases clipped from V and 4 bases from J, the junction kept 5 bases outside the gene matches. The CDR3 sequence is 16 residues long. DNA for the CDR3: TGTGCCAGCAGCCAAAGCGGTAGCGGGGGGTACAATGAGCAGTTCTTC. It encodes CASSQSGSGGYNEQFF.

The chain carries TRBV7-2 and TRBJ2-5; 11 bases match TRBD2. The CDR3 consists of 16 residues. V shed 1 base, J shed 5 bases, and the junction held 6 bases outside the gene matches. Germline lookup yields CDR1 SGHTA and CDR2 FQGNSA. In DNA, the CDR3 is TGTGCCAGCAGCTTAGATCTAGCGGGGGGACTGGAGACCCAGTACTTC. It translates to CASSLDLAGGLETQYF.

The chain links TRBV19 to TRBJ2-7, with D possibly matching TRBD2 (6 bases). Per the germline V gene, CDR1 is LNHDA and CDR2 is SQIVND (reference sequence). The CDR3 sequence is 13 residues long. CDR3 amino acids: CVTRLGGLPEQYF. In nucleotides, the CDR3 is TGTGTCACCCGGCTCGGAGGGCTTCCCGAGCAGTACTTC.

The V gene is TRBV11-2, the J gene TRBJ2-7; TRBD1 matches 7 bases. The junction had 5 bases not matched to a gene; V was cut back by 1 base and J by 2 bases. The CDR3 contains 15 residues. Germline V lookup: CDR1 SGHAT, CDR2 FQNNGV. The CDR3 reads CASSLAQGFPYEQYF. In nucleotides, the CDR3 is TGTGCCAGCAGCTTAGCACAGGGGTTTCCCTACGAGCAGTACTTC.

Only a few counts were recorded for this clone. The chain combines TRBV28 with TRBJ2-1; 11 bases fit TRBD2. With 5 bases clipped from V and 7 bases from J, the junction kept 10 bases outside the gene matches. Germline CDR1 and CDR2: MDHEN and SYDVKM. The CDR3 totals 16 residues. CDR3 DNA sequence: TGTGCCAGCAGTGAGTGGACTAGCGGGCAAAAAAATGAGCAGTTCTTC. Protein sequence: CASSEWTSGQKNEQFF.

The genes are TRBV5-1 and TRBJ2-7; 8 nucleotides line up with TRBD1. V gave up 2 bases and J gave up 1 base; unmatched junction bases: 5. The CDR3 covers 15 residues. Germline CDR1 reads SGHRS; CDR2 reads YFSETQ. The CDR3 bases are TGCGCCAGCAGCTTAGGACAGGGTCGTTCCTACGAGCAGTACTTC. The encoded protein is CASSLGQGRSYEQYF.

This chain connects TRBV19 to TRBJ1-1, with 8 nucleotides matching TRBD1. V trimming: 10 bases; J trimming: 10 bases; junction bases outside the gene matches: 8. This CDR3 has 11 residues. Germline V gives CDR1 LNHDA, CDR2 SQIVND (reference sequence). The CDR3 sequence: CATWTGQVAFF. The CDR3 DNA is TGTGCCACCTGGACAGGGCAGGTAGCTTTCTTT.

The chain links TRBV4-1 to TRBJ1-2, with no clear D. The CDR3 is made up of 14 amino acids. Germline assignment: CDR1 MGHRA and CDR2 YSYEKL. Trimming cost V 1 base and J 8 bases, with 14 bases left between them. CDR3 region: CASSQVPDRSGYTF. In DNA form, the CDR3 reads TGCGCCAGCAGCCAAGTCCCCGATAGGAGCGGCTACACCTTC.